Listed below are T cell receptor beta chains from one sample, sequenced in a study of T cells in Graves' hyperthyroidism and ophthalmopathy. From the multiplex PCR reads, TCRdb called clonotypes with MiXCR, one entry per CDR3 protein. The sample lists more than 350,000 distinct CDR3 sequences, around 15% occurring once. Material: blood. The receptors were gathered from a woman aged 25 to 45 with Graves' ophthalmopathy. Both conserved end residues are part of each CDR3. D genes are given only for firm matches. Clone size is stated in some rows and not others, as once, few, many or a class when expanded.

D | J | V | size | CDR3 | DNA
- | TRBJ1-5 | TRBV19 | - | CASNTQPGTGNQPQHF | TGTGCCAGTAACACCCAGCCGGGAACCGGCAATCAGCCCCAGCATTTT
TRBD2 | TRBJ2-2 | TRBV20-1 | once | CSAFSGGAVGELFF | TGCAGTGCATTTAGCGGGGGGGCTGTCGGGGAGCTGTTTTTT
- | TRBJ2-3 | TRBV5-1 | many | CASSRTGGRPTDTQYF | TGCGCCAGCAGCCGGACGGGGGGCAGACCCACAGATACGCAGTATTTT
- | TRBJ1-2 | TRBV9 | few | CASSVASGNYGYTF | TGTGCCAGCAGCGTAGCGTCAGGGAACTATGGCTACACCTTC
TRBD1 | TRBJ1-1 | TRBV11-2 | many | CASSLDWGQGNTEAFF | TGTGCCAGCAGCTTAGATTGGGGACAGGGGAACACTGAAGCTTTCTTT
- | TRBJ1-3 | TRBV12-3/TRBV12-4 | many | CASSLSDTPSSGNTIYF | TGTGCCAGCAGTTTAAGCGACACCCCGAGCTCTGGAAACACCATATATTTT
TRBD2 | TRBJ2-2 | TRBV30 | many | CAWGEGNPGELFF | TGTGCCTGGGGGGAGGGAAACCCCGGGGAGCTGTTTTTT
- | TRBJ2-1 | TRBV7-9 | many | CASSSDPRDGIHSYNEQFF | TGTGCCAGCAGCTCAGACCCCCGGGACGGAATCCACTCCTACAATGAGCAGTTCTTC
- | TRBJ1-2 | TRBV19 | many | CASLPGPTNYGYTF | TGTGCCAGTCTCCCGGGACCGACTAACTATGGCTACACCTTC
- | TRBJ2-3 | TRBV20-1 | many | CSARDQAARVLDTQYF | TGCAGTGCTAGAGATCAGGCAGCCAGGGTGTTGGATACGCAGTATTTT
- | TRBJ2-3 | TRBV6-6 | few | CASSYGGNTQYF | TGTGCCAGCAGTTACGGCGGCAATACGCAGTATTTT
- | TRBJ2-2 | TRBV7-3 | many | CASSRGGANTGELFF | TGTGCCAGCAGCAGGGGGGGAGCGAACACCGGGGAGCTGTTTTTT
- | TRBJ1-1 | TRBV12-3/TRBV12-4 | few | CATGARVNTEAFF | TGTGCCACCGGCGCCAGGGTAAACACTGAAGCTTTCTTT